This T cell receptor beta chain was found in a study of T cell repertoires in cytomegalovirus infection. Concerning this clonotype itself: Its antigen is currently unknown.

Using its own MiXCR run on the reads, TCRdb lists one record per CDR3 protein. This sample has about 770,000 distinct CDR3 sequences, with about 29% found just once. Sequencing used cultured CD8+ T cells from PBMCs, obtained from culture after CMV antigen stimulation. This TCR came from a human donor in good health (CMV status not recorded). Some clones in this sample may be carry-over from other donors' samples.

DNA of the CDR3: TGTGCCAGCAGCTTAGCTGCCGGGACGGCGGCCCACGAGCAGTACTTC. Translated: CASSLAAGTAAHEQYF. The chain is built from TRBV7-9 and TRBJ2-7, with D tentatively TRBD1 or TRBD2 (5 bases each). The V gene lost 0 bases and the J gene lost 5 bases, with 17 bases spanning the gap. The CDR3 spans 16 residues. Germline V gene lookup returns CDR1 SEHNR and CDR2 FQNEAQ (reference sequence).